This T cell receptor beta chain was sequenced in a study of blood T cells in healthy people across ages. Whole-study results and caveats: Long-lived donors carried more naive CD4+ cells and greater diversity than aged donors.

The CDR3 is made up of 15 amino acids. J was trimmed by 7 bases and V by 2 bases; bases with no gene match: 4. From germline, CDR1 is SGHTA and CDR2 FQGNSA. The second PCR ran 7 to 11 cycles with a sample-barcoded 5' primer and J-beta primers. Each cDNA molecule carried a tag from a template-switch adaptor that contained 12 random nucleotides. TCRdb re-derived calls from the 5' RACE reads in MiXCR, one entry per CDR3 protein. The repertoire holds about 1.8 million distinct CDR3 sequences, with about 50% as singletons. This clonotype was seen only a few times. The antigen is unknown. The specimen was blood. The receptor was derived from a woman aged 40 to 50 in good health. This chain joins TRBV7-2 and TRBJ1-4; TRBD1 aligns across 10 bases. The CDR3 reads CASSLRTGGSEKLFF. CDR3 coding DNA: TGTGCCAGCAGCTTAAGGACAGGGGGGAGTGAAAAACTGTTTTTT.